The 17 T cell receptor beta chains given below trace back to one sample, sequenced in a study of blood T cell repertoires in COVID-19. Profiled with immunoSEQ multiplex PCR; TCRdb holds only in-frame clones, not every one. The sample holds roughly 97,000 clones, just under 85% seen once. The sample consisted of peripheral blood. Receptors were obtained from a man aged 65 to 85 with acute or convalescent COVID-19.

The V gene is TRBV28, the J gene TRBJ2-7; 11 bases align to TRBD2. Germline V gene data show CDR1 as MDHEN and CDR2 as SYDVKM. This CDR3 has 16 residues. V gave up 5 bases and J gave up 3 bases; unmatched junction bases: 9. The CDR3 sequence is CASSPTSGNKHYEQYF. DNA for the CDR3: TGTGCCAGCAGTCCGACTAGCGGGAATAAACACTACGAGCAGTACTTC.

The chain has TRBV29-1 and TRBJ2-1, with D possibly matching TRBD2 (6 bases). The CDR3 totals 15 residues. V was trimmed by 2 bases and J by 3 bases, leaving 14 bases between them. Germline CDR1 is SQVTM and CDR2 is ANQGSEA. The CDR3 sequence: CSVEFGGSNYNEQFF. CDR3 in DNA: TGCAGCGTTGAATTTGGGGGGAGCAACTACAATGAGCAGTTCTTC.

This rearrangement joins TRBV9 to TRBJ2-1, with 9 positions matching TRBD2. The ends lost 0 bases at V and 6 bases at J; junction bases unmatched: 4. Germline assignment: CDR1 SGDLS and CDR2 YYNGEE. The CDR3 totals 15 residues. The CDR3: CASSVGSTSGNEQFF. DNA of the CDR3: TGTGCCAGCAGCGTAGGATCGACTAGCGGCAATGAGCAGTTCTTC.

The chain employs TRBV6-2 or TRBV6-3 and TRBJ1-2; D remains unclear. This CDR3 contains 11 residues. Germline CDR1 is MNHEY and CDR2 is SVGEGT. Trimming removed 5 bases at V and 4 bases at J, with 5 bases between. Here the CDR3 reads CASSVFYGYTF. CDR3 bases: TGTGCCAGCAGTGTATTCTATGGCTACACCTTC.

The table lists this clone with a count of one. The chain links TRBV5-1 to TRBJ2-7; 7 bases fit TRBD1. Germline V gene sequence: CDR1 SGHRS, CDR2 YFSETQ. Trimming took 0 bases from V and 5 from J; bases not matched to a gene: 8. The CDR3 is 15 residues long. CDR3 bases: TGCGCCAGCAGCTTGGTTGGGACAGATTCCGACGAGCAGTACTTC. Translated: CASSLVGTDSDEQYF.

V usage is TRBV7-2 and J usage is TRBJ1-5, with TRBD1 matching over 8 bases. Per the germline V gene, CDR1 is SGHTA and CDR2 is FQGNSA. Trimming at V came to 4 bases and at J to 4 bases, leaving 6 bases not matched to a gene. The CDR3 spans 15 residues. The CDR3 here is CASSSQGAGNQPQHF. As DNA, the CDR3 is TGTGCCAGCAGCTCCCAGGGGGCAGGGAATCAGCCCCAGCATTTT.

The chain has TRBV5-5 and TRBJ2-2; TRBD2 is a possible D gene (5 bases). There are 14 residues in the CDR3. The V end lost 0 bases, the J end lost 4 bases, and 7 bases lay between the germline ends. CDR1 is SGHKS, CDR2 YYEKEE, per germline (reference sequence). The CDR3 region has the DNA TGTGCCAGCAGCTTGGCTAGCATCACCGGGGAGCTGTTTTTT. This encodes CASSLASITGELFF.

This chain uses TRBV10-1 with TRBJ2-1, with TRBD1 identical over 7 bases. Germline V CDR1 and CDR2: WNHNN, SYGVQD (reference sequence). Losses at the gene ends were 4 bases for V and 8 bases for J; bases not matched to a gene: 11. The CDR3 spans 15 residues. CDR3 coding DNA: TGCGCCAGCAGTGCCCGACAGGGAAAGGCGGATGAGCAGTTCTTC. It translates to CASSARQGKADEQFF.

The chain couples TRBV30 to TRBJ1-2, with D hard to call. Germline V lookup: CDR1 GTSNPN, CDR2 SVGIG (reference sequence). This CDR3 spans 12 amino acids. V was pared by 3 bases and J by 6 bases, with 11 bases between. CDR3 region: CAWRKGGDGYTF. CDR3 nucleotides: TGTGCCTGGAGGAAGGGAGGCGATGGCTACACCTTC.

The gene calls are TRBV5-4 and TRBJ1-1, with 9 bases fitting TRBD1. Germline CDR1 is SGHNT and CDR2 is YYREEE (reference sequence). This CDR3 has 15 residues. Unmatched junction bases numbered 7, after V lost 4 bases and J lost 3 bases. CDR3 protein: CASSQYRDRDTEAFF. In DNA, the CDR3 is TGTGCCAGCAGCCAATACCGGGACAGGGACACTGAAGCTTTCTTT.

This clone appeared a few times. The V and J genes are TRBV4-1 and TRBJ1-3; 7 bases are shared with TRBD1. Germline values: CDR1 MGHRA, CDR2 YSYEKL. The V segment lost 0 bases and the J segment 0 bases; nucleotides outside the gene matches: 5. This CDR3 has 17 residues. This CDR3 reads CASSQEPGTDSGNTIYF. In DNA form, the CDR3 reads TGCGCCAGCAGCCAAGAGCCCGGGACAGACTCTGGAAACACCATATATTTT.

This clone was detected once. The CDR3 nucleotides read TGCGCCAGCAGCCAAGACAGGGAACGAGCCGGGGAGCTGTTTTTT. Amino acids: CASSQDRERAGELFF. The chain recombines TRBV5-1 with TRBJ2-2; 7 positions match TRBD1. CDR3 size: 15 residues. The V gene's germline CDR1 is SGHRS and CDR2 YFSETQ. The V and J ends lost 4 bases and 6 bases, in that order; junction bases with no gene match: 9.

The chain links TRBV6-5 to TRBJ2-7, with TRBD2 identical over 10 bases. CDR3 length: 14 amino acids. Unmatched junction bases numbered 11, after V lost 8 bases and J lost 7 bases. Per germline, CDR1 MNHEY and CDR2 SVGAGI. The CDR3 protein is CASYSPGLAREQYF. The CDR3, as DNA: TGTGCCAGCTACTCCCCGGGACTAGCGAGAGAGCAGTACTTC.

This clone came up once. The V and J genes are TRBV6-2 or TRBV6-3 and TRBJ1-5; 7 bases map to TRBD1. Trimming removed 2 bases from V and 5 bases from J; junction bases left unmatched: 15. The germline gives CDR1 MNHEY, CDR2 SVGEGT. There are 18 residues in the CDR3. Here the CDR3 DNA reads TGTGCCAGCAGTTACCTGACAGGGTTGGGCCCGGGGTATCAGCCCCAGCATTTT. Encoded protein: CASSYLTGLGPGYQPQHF.

This clone has only a few counts. The chain links TRBV7-2 to TRBJ2-1; the match to TRBD2 covers 9 bases. V trimming: 0 bases; J trimming: 10 bases; junction bases outside the gene matches: 10. Germline CDR1 is SGHTA and CDR2 is FQGNSA. The CDR3 has 16 amino acids. The CDR3: CASSLANPGLAGEQFF. The CDR3 DNA sequence: TGTGCCAGCAGCTTAGCAAACCCGGGACTAGCCGGGGAGCAGTTCTTC.

V gene TRBV5-1 combines with J gene TRBJ1-6; possible D gene TRBD1, 6 bases. This CDR3 is 15 amino acids long. CDR1 and CDR2 (germline): SGHRS, YFSETQ. V lost 4 bases, J lost 9 bases, and 17 bases lay in between. The CDR3 spells CASSHDRPNTSPLHF. CDR3 in DNA: TGCGCCAGCAGCCACGACAGGCCGAATACTTCACCCCTCCACTTT.

The rearrangement links TRBV9 to TRBJ2-1, with D maybe TRBD1 (5 bases). The germline V and J ends were trimmed by 0 bases and 4 bases, with 8 bases remaining between them. CDR1 and CDR2 (germline): SGDLS, YYNGEE. This CDR3 has 14 amino acids. The CDR3 coding sequence is TGTGCCAGCAGCGTAGGACAGCCGTACAATGAGCAGTTCTTC. This codes for CASSVGQPYNEQFF.